This TCR beta chain was recorded in a study of response to subunit inactivated influenza vaccine. Overall study results and limits: Authors suggested that a seasonal influenza vaccination recruits few new T cells each time.

This clonotype has ten or more counts. Its antigen is still unknown. One entry per CDR3 protein, called by TCRdb with MiXCR from the RT-PCR reads. The data hold about 520,000 distinct CDR3 sequences, with roughly 7.9% observed a single time. The sequence was collected from a man aged 45 to 70 who received an inactivated influenza vaccine. Here the sequenced sample was PBMCs from blood, taken approximately 25 months after vaccination.

CDR3 loop: CASSLKQQETQYF. The CDR3 nucleotides read TGCGCCAGCAGCTTGAAACAGCAAGAGACCCAGTACTTC. The chain carries TRBV5-1 and TRBJ2-5; D remains ambiguous. The V end lost 1 base, the J end lost 2 bases, and 6 bases lay between the germline ends. Germline V lookup: CDR1 SGHRS, CDR2 YFSETQ. The CDR3 covers 13 residues.